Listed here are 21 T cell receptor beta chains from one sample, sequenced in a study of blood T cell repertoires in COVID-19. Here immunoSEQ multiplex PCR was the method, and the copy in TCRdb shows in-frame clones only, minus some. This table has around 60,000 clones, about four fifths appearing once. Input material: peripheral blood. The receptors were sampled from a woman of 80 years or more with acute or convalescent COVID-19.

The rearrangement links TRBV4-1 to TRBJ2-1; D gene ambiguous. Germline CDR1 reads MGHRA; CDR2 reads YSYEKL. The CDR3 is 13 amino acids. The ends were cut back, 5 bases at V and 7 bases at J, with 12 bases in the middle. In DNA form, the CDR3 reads TGCGCCAGCAGCTTTTCCACAGAAAATGAGCAGTTCTTC. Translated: CASSFSTENEQFF.

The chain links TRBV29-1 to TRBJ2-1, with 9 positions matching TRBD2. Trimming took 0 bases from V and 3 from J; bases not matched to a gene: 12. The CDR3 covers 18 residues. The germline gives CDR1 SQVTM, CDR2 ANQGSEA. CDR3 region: CSVEDYTGTSSFYNEQFF. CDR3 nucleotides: TGCAGCGTTGAAGATTATACAGGGACTAGCTCTTTCTACAATGAGCAGTTCTTC.

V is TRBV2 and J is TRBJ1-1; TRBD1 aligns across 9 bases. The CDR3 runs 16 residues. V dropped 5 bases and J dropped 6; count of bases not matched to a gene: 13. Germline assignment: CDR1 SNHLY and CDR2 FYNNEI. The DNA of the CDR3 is TGTGCCAGCAGTACGCCCCCGACAGGGGGGGTCCCTGAAGCTTTCTTT. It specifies CASSTPPTGGVPEAFF.

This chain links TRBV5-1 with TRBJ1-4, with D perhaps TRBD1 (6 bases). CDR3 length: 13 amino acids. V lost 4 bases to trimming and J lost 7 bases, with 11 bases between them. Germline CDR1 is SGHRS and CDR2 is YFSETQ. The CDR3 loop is CASSLGHREKLFF. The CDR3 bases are TGCGCCAGCAGCCTGGGACACCGTGAAAAACTGTTTTTT.

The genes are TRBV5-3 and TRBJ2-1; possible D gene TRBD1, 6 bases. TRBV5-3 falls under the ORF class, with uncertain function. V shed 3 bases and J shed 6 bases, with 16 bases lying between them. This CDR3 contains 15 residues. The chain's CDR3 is CARSSTGNLINEQFF. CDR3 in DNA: TGTGCCAGAAGCTCGACAGGAAATTTAATCAATGAGCAGTTCTTC.

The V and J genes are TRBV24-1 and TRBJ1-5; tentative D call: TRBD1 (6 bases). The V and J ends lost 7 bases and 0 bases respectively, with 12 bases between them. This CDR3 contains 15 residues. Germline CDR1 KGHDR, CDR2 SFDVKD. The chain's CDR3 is CATSRKQGSNQPQHF. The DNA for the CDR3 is TGTGCCACCAGCCGGAAACAGGGTAGCAATCAGCCCCAGCATTTT.

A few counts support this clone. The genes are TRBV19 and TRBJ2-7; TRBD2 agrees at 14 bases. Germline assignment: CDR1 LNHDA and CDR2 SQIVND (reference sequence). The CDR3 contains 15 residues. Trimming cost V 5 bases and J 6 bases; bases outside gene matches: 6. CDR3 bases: TGTGCCAGTAGTCTGGGGACTAGCGGGAGTCGCGAGCAGTACTTC. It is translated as CASSLGTSGSREQYF.

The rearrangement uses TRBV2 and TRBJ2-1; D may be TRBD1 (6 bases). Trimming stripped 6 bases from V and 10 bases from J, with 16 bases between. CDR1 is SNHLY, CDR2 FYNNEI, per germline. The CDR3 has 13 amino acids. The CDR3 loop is CASSRMTDREQFF. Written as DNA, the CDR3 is TGTGCCAGCAGCCGGATGACAGACAGGGAGCAGTTCTTC.

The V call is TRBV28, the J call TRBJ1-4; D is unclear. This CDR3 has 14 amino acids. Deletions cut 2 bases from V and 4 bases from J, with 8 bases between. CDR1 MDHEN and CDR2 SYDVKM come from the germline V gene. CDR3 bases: TGTGCCAGCAGTTTAGGCGGGTTTAATGAAAAACTGTTTTTT. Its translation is CASSLGGFNEKLFF.

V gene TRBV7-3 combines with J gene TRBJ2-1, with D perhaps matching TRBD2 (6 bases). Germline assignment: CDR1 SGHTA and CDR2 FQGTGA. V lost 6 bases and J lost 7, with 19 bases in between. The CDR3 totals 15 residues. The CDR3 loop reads CASSPSRDSWNEQFF. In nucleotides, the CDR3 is TGTGCCAGCAGTCCGAGCCGGGACTCTTGGAATGAGCAGTTCTTC. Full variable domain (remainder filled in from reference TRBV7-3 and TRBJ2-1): GAGVSQTPSNKVTEKGKYVELRCDPISGHTALYWYRQSLGQGPEFLIYFQGTGAADDSGLPNDRFFAVRPEGSVSTLKIQRTERGDSAVYLCASSPSRDSWNEQFFGPGTRLTVL.

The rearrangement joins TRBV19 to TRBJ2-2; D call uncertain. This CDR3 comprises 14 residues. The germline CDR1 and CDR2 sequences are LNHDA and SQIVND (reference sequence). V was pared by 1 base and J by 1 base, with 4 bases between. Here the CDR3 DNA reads TGTGCCAGTAGTATAGGACAGAACACCGGGGAGCTGTTTTTT. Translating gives CASSIGQNTGELFF.

Here the CDR3 reads CASSVVDRGRYNEQFF. CDR3 coding DNA: TGTGCCAGTAGTGTAGTGGACAGGGGCCGTTACAATGAGCAGTTCTTC. This rearrangement joins TRBV19 to TRBJ2-1; 9 bases agree with TRBD1. Germline V lookup: CDR1 LNHDA, CDR2 SQIVND (reference sequence). J was trimmed by 4 bases and V by 5 bases; bases with no gene match: 9. The CDR3 length is 16 residues.

The CDR3 coding sequence is TGTGCCAGCAGCTTAGGAGCGTCCCCCGGAGGAAGCAATCAGCCCCAGCATTTT. It yields the protein CASSLGASPGGSNQPQHF. The gene calls are TRBV11-2 and TRBJ1-5; no clear D gene. V dropped 1 base and J dropped 1 base, with 17 bases sitting between them. Germline lookup yields CDR1 SGHAT and CDR2 FQNNGV. This CDR3 is built from 18 residues.

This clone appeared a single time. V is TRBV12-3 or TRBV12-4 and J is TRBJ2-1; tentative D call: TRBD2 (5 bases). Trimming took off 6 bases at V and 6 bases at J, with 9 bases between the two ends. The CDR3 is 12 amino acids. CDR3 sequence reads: CASSGLGNEQFF. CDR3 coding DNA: TGTGCCAGCAGCGGACTCGGCAATGAGCAGTTCTTC.

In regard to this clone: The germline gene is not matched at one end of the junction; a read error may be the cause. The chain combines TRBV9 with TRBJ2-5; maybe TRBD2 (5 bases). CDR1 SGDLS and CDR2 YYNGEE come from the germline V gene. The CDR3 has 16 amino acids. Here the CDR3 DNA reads TGTGCCAGCAGCGCAAGCTCCTTCGGACTCCAAGGGACCCAGTACTTC. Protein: CASSASSFGLQGTQYF.

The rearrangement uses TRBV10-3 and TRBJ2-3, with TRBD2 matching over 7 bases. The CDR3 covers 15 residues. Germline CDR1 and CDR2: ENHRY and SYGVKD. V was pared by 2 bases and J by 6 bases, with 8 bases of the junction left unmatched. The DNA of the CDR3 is TGTGCCATCAGTGAGGAGTGGGGGGGGGTGGATACGCAGTATTTT. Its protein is CAISEEWGGVDTQYF.

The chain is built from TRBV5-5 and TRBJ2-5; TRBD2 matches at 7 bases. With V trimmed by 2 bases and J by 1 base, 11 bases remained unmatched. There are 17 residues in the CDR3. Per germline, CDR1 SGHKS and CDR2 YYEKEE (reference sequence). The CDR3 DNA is TGTGCCAGCAGCTTCTCCCGAAGCGGGGAGGGCCAAGAGACCCAGTACTTC. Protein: CASSFSRSGEGQETQYF.

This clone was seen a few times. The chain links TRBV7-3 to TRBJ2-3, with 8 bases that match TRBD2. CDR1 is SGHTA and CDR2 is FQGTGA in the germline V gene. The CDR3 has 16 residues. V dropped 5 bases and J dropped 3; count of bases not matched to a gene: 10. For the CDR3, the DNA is TGTGCCAGCAGCCCGACCCCCCGGGGGGGGACAGATACGCAGTATTTT. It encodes CASSPTPRGGTDTQYF. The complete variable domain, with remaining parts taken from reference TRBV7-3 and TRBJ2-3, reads GAGVSQTPSNKVTEKGKYVELRCDPISGHTALYWYRQSLGQGPEFLIYFQGTGAADDSGLPNDRFFAVRPEGSVSTLKIQRTERGDSAVYLCASSPTPRGGTDTQYFGPGTRLTVL.

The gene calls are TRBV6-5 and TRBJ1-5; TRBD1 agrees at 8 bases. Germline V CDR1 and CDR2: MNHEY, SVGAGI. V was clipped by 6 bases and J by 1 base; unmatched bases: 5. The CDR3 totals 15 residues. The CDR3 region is CASRRTGLSNQPQHF. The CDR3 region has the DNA TGTGCCAGCAGGCGGACAGGGCTAAGCAATCAGCCCCAGCATTTT.

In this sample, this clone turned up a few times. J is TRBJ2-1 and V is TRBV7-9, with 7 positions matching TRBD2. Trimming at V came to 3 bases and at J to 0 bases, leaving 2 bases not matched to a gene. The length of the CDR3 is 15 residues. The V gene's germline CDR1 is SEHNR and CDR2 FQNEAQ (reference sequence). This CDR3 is CASSFRLASYNEQFF. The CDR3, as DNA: TGTGCCAGCAGCTTTAGACTAGCCTCCTACAATGAGCAGTTCTTC.

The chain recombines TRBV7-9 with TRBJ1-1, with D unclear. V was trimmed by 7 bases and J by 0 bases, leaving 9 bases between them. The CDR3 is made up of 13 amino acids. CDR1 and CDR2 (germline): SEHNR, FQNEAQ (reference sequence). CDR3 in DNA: TGTGCCAGCATAAAGACTTTGAACACTGAAGCTTTCTTT. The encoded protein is CASIKTLNTEAFF.